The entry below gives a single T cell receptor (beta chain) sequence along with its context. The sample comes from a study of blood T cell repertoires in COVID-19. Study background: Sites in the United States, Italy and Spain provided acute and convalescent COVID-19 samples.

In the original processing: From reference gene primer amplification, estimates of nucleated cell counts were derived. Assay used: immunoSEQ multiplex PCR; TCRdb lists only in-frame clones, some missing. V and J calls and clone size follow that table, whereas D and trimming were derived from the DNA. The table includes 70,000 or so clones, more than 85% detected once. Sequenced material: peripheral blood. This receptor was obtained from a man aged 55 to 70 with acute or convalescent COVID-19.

For the CDR3, the DNA is TGCGCCAGCAGCTTGGCCGGAGTCATCTACGAGCAGTACTTC. Amino acids: CASSLAGVIYEQYF. The genes are TRBV5-1 and TRBJ2-7; no firm D call. Germline V gives CDR1 SGHRS, CDR2 YFSETQ. The CDR3 is 14 amino acids. The V gene lost 0 bases and the J gene lost 3 bases, with 10 bases spanning the gap.